This T cell receptor beta chain was recorded in a study of blood T cell repertoires in COVID-19. Turning to the study itself: Sample material is recorded as cDNA or gDNA derived from T cells, B-cell-depleted T cells, or PBMCs.

Produced via immunoSEQ multiplex PCR; TCRdb's table is partial and in-frame only. The sample has around 300,000 clones, 75% to 90% seen once; the top ten hold more than 2%. V lost 0 bases to trimming and J lost 2 bases, with 7 bases between them. There are 15 residues in the CDR3. The germline V gene encodes CDR1 MGHRA and CDR2 YSYEKL. The sequence came from a man between 18 and 29 years old with active or convalescent COVID-19. The chain has TRBV4-1 and TRBJ2-2; D gene ambiguous. The specimen sequenced was peripheral blood. The CDR3 is CASSQDPLNTGELFF. The CDR3 nucleotides read TGCGCCAGCAGCCAAGACCCCCTTAACACCGGGGAGCTGTTTTTT.